The 24 T cell receptor beta chains listed next were all sequenced from one sample in a study of regulatory T cells in long-lasting Graves disease. Construction of the TCR beta libraries employed iRepertoire HTBI primers in conjunction with Arm-PCR of CDR3 regions. TCRdb reprocessed the multiplex PCR reads via MiXCR and lists one record per CDR3 protein. The table records about 540,000 distinct CDR3 sequences, about 13% of them present only once. Documented time point: newly diagnosed GD, antithyroid drugs for less than 3 months. PBMCs provided the RNA from which the TCR library was made. The same data also contributed to another study, on T cells in Graves' hyperthyroidism and ophthalmopathy.

Sample: peripheral blood mononuclear cells (PBMCs), taken at new diagnosis, from a patient treated with antithyroid drugs. The origin of the receptors is a man aged 25 to 40 with Graves disease.

J is TRBJ2-2 and V is TRBV2, with no clear D. Germline V gene sequence: CDR1 SNHLY, CDR2 FYNNEI. This CDR3 comprises 14 residues. Here the CDR3 reads CVSSAQVNTGELFF. CDR3 nucleotides: TGTGTTAGCAGTGCCCAGGTGAACACCGGGGAGCTGTTTTTT.

The chain is built from TRBV18 and TRBJ2-5; D ambiguous. This CDR3 is built from 14 residues. The V gene's germline CDR1 is KGHSH and CDR2 LQKENI. Between the trimmed V and J ends, which lost 2 bases and 0 bases, there was a span of 7 bases. For the CDR3, the DNA is TGTGCCAGCTCACCAATGGCAGACCAAGAGACCCAGTACTTC. This encodes CASSPMADQETQYF.

In its sample, this clonotype was seen many times. The chain carries TRBV28 and TRBJ2-1; D could derive from TRBD1 or TRBD2 (5 bases each). The CDR3 spans 13 residues. V dropped 2 bases and J dropped 11 bases, with 13 bases sitting between them. Looked up from germline, CDR1 is MDHEN and CDR2 is SYDVKM. DNA of the CDR3: TGTGCCAGCAGTTTACAGGGAGTTGGTAAGCAGTTCTTC. Translation gives CASSLQGVGKQFF.

This chain links TRBV2 with TRBJ2-5; 9 nucleotides line up with TRBD2. Germline CDR1 is SNHLY and CDR2 is FYNNEI. There are 14 residues in the CDR3. Losses at the gene ends were 8 bases for V and 2 bases for J; bases not matched to a gene: 6. CDR3 DNA: TGTGCCAGCCCTGACCTAGCGGGACAAGAGACCCAGTACTTC. It is translated as CASPDLAGQETQYF.

There are many counts of this clonotype. The chain joins TRBV20-1 to TRBJ2-1; 9 positions match TRBD2. V lost 6 bases to trimming and J lost 0 bases; unmatched junction nucleotides: 12. This CDR3 comprises 17 residues. Germline V gives CDR1 DFQATT, CDR2 SNEGSKA (reference sequence). CDR3 protein: CSAPGLAAVSSYNEQFF. CDR3 nucleotides: TGCAGTGCCCCGGGACTAGCCGCCGTCAGCTCCTACAATGAGCAGTTCTTC.

At least ten counts were recorded for this clonotype. DNA for the CDR3: TGTGCCATCAGTGCCGAGGGACAGGCGGATACGCAGTATTTT. This encodes CAISAEGQADTQYF. The genes are TRBV10-3 and TRBJ2-3; 8 nucleotides line up with TRBD1. The junction had 6 bases not matched to a gene; V was cut back by 4 bases and J by 6 bases. This CDR3 region has 14 residues. In germline, CDR1 is ENHRY, CDR2 SYGVKD.

Points on this clonotype: A much larger clonotype is one base distant, so this may be a read error. The chain carries TRBV20-1 and TRBJ2-5; maybe TRBD2 (7 bases). The CDR3 covers 14 residues. Germline values: CDR1 DFQATT, CDR2 SNEGSKA (reference sequence). CDR3: CSARGGGVQETRYF. The CDR3 DNA follows: TGCAGTGCTAGAGGGGGGGGCGTTCAAGAGACCCGGTACTTC.

This clonotype appeared many times. V usage is TRBV20-1 and J usage is TRBJ1-2, with D unresolved. Germline-derived CDR1 and CDR2 are DFQATT and SNEGSKA (reference sequence). The CDR3 length is 13 residues. Trimming took off 6 bases at V and 8 bases at J, with 19 bases between the two ends. In DNA form, the CDR3 reads TGCAGTGCCCCCTCCGGCAGACCCTTCGGCTACACCTTC. Translated: CSAPSGRPFGYTF.

This clonotype was seen at least ten times. This sequence joins TRBV27 and TRBJ1-2; D perhaps matches TRBD1 (6 bases). Germline V gene sequence: CDR1 MNHEY, CDR2 SMNVEV (reference sequence). With 3 bases removed from V and 4 bases from J, the gap between germline ends came to 12 bases. The CDR3 sequence is 14 residues long. This CDR3 is CASSLQGIPYGYTF. The CDR3 DNA follows: TGTGCCAGCAGTTTGCAGGGGATCCCCTATGGCTACACCTTC.

In its sample, this clonotype was seen a few times. CDR3 protein: CASTLPGRDHTF. The CDR3 coding sequence is TGTGCCAGCACCCTACCAGGGAGGGACCACACCTTC. The chain links TRBV7-2 to TRBJ1-2, with D tentatively TRBD1 (5 bases). Trimming shortened V by 7 bases and J by 12 bases, and 18 bases separated the two germline ends. This CDR3 has 12 amino acids. Germline loops: CDR1 SGHTA, CDR2 FQGNSA.

Comment on this clonotype: It may be a read error: a sequence one base away is much more abundant. The conserved phenylalanine or tryptophan normally closing the CDR3 is absent here, so this likely arose from a read error. The rearrangement joins TRBV20-1 to TRBJ2-7; 12 bases line up with TRBD2. The germline CDR1 and CDR2 sequences are DFQATT and SNEGSKA (reference sequence). This CDR3 has 15 residues. V was pared by 5 bases and J by 6 bases, with 11 bases of the junction left unmatched. CDR3: CSAPSTSGSRGEQYL. CDR3 DNA: TGCAGTGCTCCGTCGACTAGCGGGAGCAGGGGCGAGCAGTACCTC.

Comment on this clonotype: The junction departs from germline at one end; a sequencing error may be responsible. Here the CDR3 DNA reads TGTGCCATCGAGGGGGGTAGAGAGGCCAAAGACATTCAGTACTTC. The encoded protein is CAIEGGREAKDIQYF. V and J are TRBV14 and TRBJ2-4; TRBD1 or TRBD2 may be the D gene (6 bases each). The CDR3 has 15 amino acids. Germline V gene lookup returns CDR1 SGHDN and CDR2 FVKESK. Using reference TRBV14 and TRBJ2-4 for the parts outside the CDR3, the full variable domain is EAGVTQFPSHSVIEKGQTVTLRCDPISGHDNLYWYRRVMGKEIKFLLHFVKESKQDESGMPNNRFLAERTGGTYSTLKVQPAELEDSGVYFCAIEGGREAKDIQYFGAGTRLSVL.

This clonotype turned up a few times. This chain joins TRBV30 and TRBJ2-7, with 11 bases matching TRBD2. With 1 base clipped from V and 3 bases from J, the junction kept 5 bases outside the gene matches. Germline V gene data show CDR1 as GTSNPN and CDR2 as SVGIG (reference sequence). The CDR3 is 15 residues long. CDR3 sequence (DNA): TGTGCCTGGAGTGCACCGGGACTAGCGGTCTACGAGCAGTACTTC. This sequence encodes CAWSAPGLAVYEQYF.

Ten or more counts support this clonotype. The chain recombines TRBV7-7 with TRBJ2-5, with 12 bases lining up with TRBD1. The CDR3 totals 15 residues. V shed 5 bases and J 5 bases; nucleotides not matched to a gene: 6. Germline lookup yields CDR1 SSHAT and CDR2 FNYEAQ (reference sequence). CDR3 amino acids: CASSHGTGGYETQYF. For the CDR3, the DNA is TGTGCCAGCAGCCACGGGACAGGGGGCTATGAGACCCAGTACTTC.

This clonotype was recorded a few times. The gene calls are TRBV30 and TRBJ2-5, with 7 nucleotides matching TRBD2. Germline V gene sequence: CDR1 GTSNPN, CDR2 SVGIG (reference sequence). This CDR3 is built from 15 residues. V shed 2 bases, J shed 6 bases, and the junction held 12 bases outside the gene matches. The CDR3 DNA sequence: TGTGCCTGGAGTCCGGACTGGGGGGGTGGGAAGACCCAGTACTTC. As protein: CAWSPDWGGGKTQYF.

V usage is TRBV10-3 and J usage is TRBJ2-2; a weak D match, TRBD1 (5 bases). CDR1 and CDR2 from the germline V gene are ENHRY and SYGVKD. CDR3 length equals 14 residues. V shed 6 bases and J shed 0 bases, with 8 bases lying between them. The CDR3 DNA reads as TGTGCCATCAGCTCGACAGCGAACACCGGGGAGCTGTTTTTT. Protein: CAISSTANTGELFF.

The gene calls are TRBV15 and TRBJ2-3; TRBD2 might be the D (6 bases). The V and J ends lost 1 base and 4 bases respectively, with 6 bases between them. CDR1 and CDR2 from the germline V gene are LNHNV and YYDKDF (reference sequence). The CDR3 has 13 amino acids. The CDR3 DNA follows: TGTGCCACCAGCAGAGGACTAGCAGATACGCAGTATTTT. Its protein product is CATSRGLADTQYF.

This chain's CDR3 is CAIFEPDQPHEQYF. Here the CDR3 DNA reads TGTGCCATCTTCGAGCCGGACCAGCCACACGAGCAGTACTTC. V usage is TRBV10-3 and J usage is TRBJ2-7; no reliable D call. The V and J ends lost 8 bases and 5 bases respectively, with 19 bases between them. Germline V gene sequence: CDR1 ENHRY, CDR2 SYGVKD. There are 14 residues in the CDR3.

This clonotype was recorded many times. The V and J genes are TRBV11-2 and TRBJ1-6; D not resolved. Germline V lookup: CDR1 SGHAT, CDR2 FQNNGV. This CDR3 region has 13 residues. V lost 5 bases and J 8 bases, leaving 10 bases between the germline ends. The CDR3 protein is CASSIGRDSPLHF. CDR3 bases: TGTGCCAGCAGCATCGGACGGGATTCACCCCTCCACTTT.

This clonotype came up many times. The V and J genes are TRBV27 and TRBJ2-3, with D perhaps matching TRBD2 (7 bases). Trimming left V 3 bases short and J 6 bases short, with 13 bases between. CDR1 is MNHEY, CDR2 SMNVEV, per germline (reference sequence). The CDR3 is 14 amino acids. The CDR3 DNA follows: TGTGCCAGCAGTTTTAGCAGGGGAGGGGATACGCAGTATTTT. Its protein is CASSFSRGGDTQYF.

A few counts support this clonotype. One end of the junction varies from germline; a read error may be responsible. In DNA form, the CDR3 reads TGTGCCAGCTCCGAACAGGGAGGGTTCTACAAGCAGTACTTC. Translating it yields CASSEQGGFYKQYF. The chain uses TRBV7-3 and TRBJ2-7; weak D call: TRBD2 (7 bases). In germline, CDR1 is SGHTA, CDR2 FQGTGA. The CDR3 is 14 amino acids. Using reference TRBV7-3 and TRBJ2-7 for the parts outside the CDR3, the full variable domain is GAGVSQTPSNKVTEKGKYVELRCDPISGHTALYWYRQSLGQGPEFLIYFQGTGAADDSGLPNDRFFAVRPEGSVSTLKIQRTERGDSAVYLCASSEQGGFYKQYFGPGTRLTVT.

In this sample, this clonotype turned up many times. The chain uses TRBV2 and TRBJ2-7; D is uncertain. Germline lookup yields CDR1 SNHLY and CDR2 FYNNEI. Trimming pared 5 bases from V and 7 bases from J, leaving 12 bases between. The CDR3 consists of 12 residues. The CDR3 coding sequence is TGTGCCAGCAGTCAACCCCCCGCAGAGCAGTACTTC. Encoded protein: CASSQPPAEQYF.

This clonotype was observed many times. V usage is TRBV6-5 and J usage is TRBJ1-5; D is ambiguous. Deletions cut 2 bases from V and 0 bases from J, with 5 bases between. CDR3 length equals 14 residues. Germline CDR1 is MNHEY and CDR2 is SVGAGI. The CDR3 DNA is TGTGCCAGCAGTTACACGGATAGCAATCAGCCCCAGCATTTT. Translation: CASSYTDSNQPQHF.

For the CDR3, the DNA is TGTGCCCCCAAATGCGGGGGTCCGGACACCGGGGAGCTGTTTTTT. Amino acids: CAPKCGGPDTGELFF. The V gene is TRBV30, the J gene TRBJ2-2; 7 nucleotides line up with TRBD2. Germline CDR1 and CDR2: GTSNPN and SVGIG (reference sequence). V was clipped by 8 bases and J by 3 bases; unmatched bases: 12. This CDR3 contains 15 residues. Based on the CDR3 plus reference TRBV30 and TRBJ2-2, the full variable domain is SQTIHQWPATLVQPVGSPLSLECTVEGTSNPNLYWYRQAAGRGLQLLFYSVGIGQISSEVPQNLSASRPQDRQFILSSKKLLLSDSGFYLCAPKCGGPDTGELFFGEGSRLTVL.